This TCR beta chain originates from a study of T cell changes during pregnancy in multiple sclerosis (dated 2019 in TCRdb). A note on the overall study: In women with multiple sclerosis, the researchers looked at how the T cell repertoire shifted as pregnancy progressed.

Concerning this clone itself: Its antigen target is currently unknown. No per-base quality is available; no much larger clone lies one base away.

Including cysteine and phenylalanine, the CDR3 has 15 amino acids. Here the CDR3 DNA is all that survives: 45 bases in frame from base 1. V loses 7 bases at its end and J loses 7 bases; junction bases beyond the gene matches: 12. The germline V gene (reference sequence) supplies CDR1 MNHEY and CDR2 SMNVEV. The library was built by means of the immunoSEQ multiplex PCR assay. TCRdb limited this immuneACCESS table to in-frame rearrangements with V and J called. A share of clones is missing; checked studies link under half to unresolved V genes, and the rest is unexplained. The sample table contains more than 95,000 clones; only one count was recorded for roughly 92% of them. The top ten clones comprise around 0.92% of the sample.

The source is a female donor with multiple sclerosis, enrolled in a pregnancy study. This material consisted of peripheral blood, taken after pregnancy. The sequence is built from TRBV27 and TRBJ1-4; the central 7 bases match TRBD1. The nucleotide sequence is TGTGCCAGCACCACCGGTAGGGGGCGGGGTGAAAAACTGTTTTTT. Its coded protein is CASTTGRGRGEKLFF.